This TCR beta chain is drawn from a study of T cell changes during pregnancy in multiple sclerosis. V shed 5 bases and J 6 bases; nucleotides not matched to a gene: 8. The germline V gene has CDR1 SGHAT and CDR2 FQDESV (reference sequence). The CDR3 consists of 14 residues. TCRdb keeps only in-frame clones here, not all; method: immunoSEQ multiplex PCR. Of approximately 110,000 clones in the sample, approximately 90% were seen once. The chain uses TRBV11-1 and TRBJ1-1; TRBD1 matches 8 bases. Sequencing was performed on peripheral blood, taken after pregnancy. This receptor was taken from a female donor with multiple sclerosis, enrolled in a pregnancy study. The CDR3 sequence: CASSTSTGVPEAFF. The DNA of the CDR3 is TGTGCCAGCAGCACTTCGACAGGGGTCCCTGAAGCTTTCTTT.